This is a list of T cell receptor beta chains from one sample in a study of T cells in localized non-small cell lung cancer. Here immunoSEQ multiplex PCR was the method, and the copy in TCRdb shows in-frame clones only, minus some. The top ten clones hold more than 25% of a sample with 16,000 or so clones, almost 85% of them seen once. This specimen consisted of peripheral blood, obtained before any cancer treatment. The receptors stem from a male donor aged 60 or over with stage I lung adenocarcinoma. Both conserved end residues are part of each CDR3. A D gene is named only where the DNA matches it firmly. Part of the rows lack a size; the others show once, few, many or a class for expanded clones.

CASSQEGTKETQYF	TGCGCCAGCAGCCAAGAAGGAACCAAAGAGACCCAGTACTTC	NA	TRBJ2-5	NA	TRBV4-1
CAWSVGLAGDETQYF	TGTGCCTGGAGTGTGGGACTAGCGGGAGATGAGACCCAGTACTTC	once	TRBJ2-5	TRBD2	TRBV30
CASSPGVIMRDNEKLFF	TGTGCCAGCAGCCCTGGAGTGATAATGAGGGATAATGAAAAACTGTTTTTT	NA	TRBJ1-4	NA	TRBV7-9
CASSPQGYPYEQYF	TGTGCCAGCTCACCCCAGGGGTACCCCTACGAGCAGTACTTC	NA	TRBJ2-7	NA	TRBV18
CASSGGLGTDTQYF	TGTGCCAGTAGTGGGGGACTGGGCACAGATACGCAGTATTTT	NA	TRBJ2-3	NA	TRBV19
CASSLSGLNTGELFF	TGTGCCAGCAGTTTATCGGGGTTAAACACCGGGGAGCTGTTTTTT	NA	TRBJ2-2	NA	TRBV27
CASSSRTGGNTGELFF	TGTGCCAGCAGCTCAAGGACAGGAGGAAACACCGGGGAGCTGTTTTTT	NA	TRBJ2-2	TRBD1	TRBV7-8
CASSVGADTQYF	TGTGCCAGCAGTGTAGGTGCAGATACGCAGTATTTT	NA	TRBJ2-3	NA	TRBV2
CASSPLAGARAKNIQYF	TGTGCCAGCAGCCCACTAGCGGGAGCTCGAGCCAAAAACATTCAGTACTTC	few	TRBJ2-4	TRBD2	TRBV28
CASSRRTGRTDTQYF	TGTGCCAGCAGCCGAAGGACAGGTCGCACAGATACGCAGTATTTT	few	TRBJ2-3	TRBD1	TRBV7-9
CASRVAHRGTNEKLFF	TGTGCCAGCAGGGTCGCCCACAGGGGCACTAATGAAAAACTGTTTTTT	medium-sized	TRBJ1-4	TRBD1	TRBV2
CARSSGAGSSYEQYF	TGTGCCAGAAGCTCCGGAGCGGGGAGCTCCTACGAGCAGTACTTC	NA	TRBJ2-7	TRBD2	TRBV5-3
CASSRDSSGANVLTF	TGTGCCAGCAGCCGGGACAGCTCTGGGGCCAACGTCCTGACTTTC	NA	TRBJ2-6	TRBD1	TRBV28
CASSPPYEQYF	TGTGCCAGCAGCCCCCCCTACGAGCAGTACTTC	NA	TRBJ2-7	NA	TRBV16
CASRSAAGTGGGTEAFF	TGTGCCAGCAGGTCCGCCGCCGGGACAGGGGGGGGCACTGAAGCTTTCTTT	few	TRBJ1-1	TRBD1	TRBV28
CASSLPRTGGNQETQYF	TGTGCCAGCAGCTTGCCTCGGACAGGGGGCAACCAAGAGACCCAGTACTTC	NA	TRBJ2-5	TRBD1	TRBV7-8
CASSIDRAEQFF	TGTGCCAGTAGTATAGACAGGGCGGAGCAGTTCTTC	NA	TRBJ2-1	NA	TRBV19
CASSVWDREETQYF	TGTGCCAGCAGCGTATGGGACCGGGAAGAGACCCAGTACTTC	NA	TRBJ2-5	NA	TRBV9
CASTRGWGNTEAFF	TGTGCCAGCACCAGGGGTTGGGGGAACACTGAAGCTTTCTTT	NA	TRBJ1-1	NA	TRBV5-5
CAISVPPGTSGGAGTDTQYF	TGTGCCATCAGTGTACCACCCGGGACTAGCGGGGGGGCGGGCACAGATACGCAGTATTTT	NA	TRBJ2-3	TRBD2	TRBV10-3
CASSQVWTGVNSPLHF	TGTGCCAGCAGCCAAGTTTGGACAGGGGTGAATTCACCCCTCCACTTT	medium-sized	TRBJ1-6	TRBD1	TRBV14
CATSRDQQGDYGYTF	TGTGCCACCAGCAGAGATCAACAGGGGGACTATGGCTACACCTTC	NA	TRBJ1-2	TRBD1	TRBV15
CASSVDPGSYYGYTF	TGTGCCAGCAGCGTAGACCCAGGGAGTTACTATGGCTACACCTTC	NA	TRBJ1-2	NA	TRBV9
CASLAGGTDTQYF	TGTGCCAGCCTCGCGGGGGGCACAGATACGCAGTATTTT	NA	TRBJ2-3	TRBD2	TRBV7-9
CAWSLPLGSWGNEQFF	TGTGCCTGGAGTCTCCCTTTGGGGTCCTGGGGCAATGAGCAGTTCTTC	NA	TRBJ2-1	NA	TRBV30
CAISAAGLVGNEQFF	TGTGCCATCAGTGCAGCGGGACTAGTGGGGAATGAGCAGTTCTTC	NA	TRBJ2-1	TRBD2	TRBV10-3
CASGPRMEGAGELFF	TGTGCTAGTGGTCCCCGTATGGAGGGAGCCGGGGAGCTGTTTTTT	NA	TRBJ2-2	NA	TRBV12-5
CASSQRSRGSEQFF	TGTGCCAGCAGCCAACGATCCCGAGGGTCTGAGCAGTTCTTC	NA	TRBJ2-1	NA	TRBV4-2
CASSGTYSNQPQHF	TGTGCCAGCAGCGGCACGTATAGCAATCAGCCCCAGCATTTT	NA	TRBJ1-5	NA	TRBV7-9
CASSLVAPMAELYNEKLFF	TGTGCCAGCAGCTTAGTGGCCCCTATGGCAGAGCTGTATAATGAAAAACTGTTTTTT	NA	TRBJ1-4	NA	TRBV7-2
CASSSRDRDPRGEQFF	TGTGCCAGCAGCTCTCGCGACAGGGACCCTAGGGGTGAGCAGTTCTTC	once	TRBJ2-1	TRBD1	TRBV7-6
CATGGRDSSYYGYTF	TGTGCCACAGGGGGGAGGGACTCATCCTACTATGGCTACACCTTC	NA	TRBJ1-2	TRBD1	TRBV28
CASSPPEERGTYEQYF	TGTGCCAGCAGTCCGCCCGAGGAACGGGGAACCTACGAGCAGTACTTC	NA	TRBJ2-7	NA	TRBV28
CASRPESSGSYNEQFF	TGTGCCAGCAGGCCCGAATCTAGCGGGAGTTACAATGAGCAGTTCTTC	NA	TRBJ2-1	TRBD2	TRBV4-2
CSVAGTIGNYGYTF	TGCAGCGTGGCCGGGACCATAGGGAACTATGGCTACACCTTC	NA	TRBJ1-2	NA	TRBV29-1
CASRPGTGGRNQPQHF	TGCGCCAGCAGACCAGGGACAGGGGGTCGCAATCAGCCCCAGCATTTT	NA	TRBJ1-5	TRBD1	TRBV5-1
CASSLRDTGEKLFF	TGTGCCAGCAGCCTCCGGGACACCGGTGAAAAACTGTTTTTT	NA	TRBJ1-4	NA	TRBV28
CASSPGQGGRAFF	TGTGCCAGCAGCCCGGGACAGGGAGGGCGAGCTTTCTTT	NA	TRBJ1-1	TRBD1	TRBV14